This is a list of T cell receptor beta chains from one sample in a study of radiotherapy plus CTLA-4 blockade in lung cancer. The protocol was immunoSEQ multiplex PCR, while the TCRdb copy is restricted to in-frame clones and leaves out a portion. The repertoire includes about 85,000 clones, about 90% of them detected once, and more than 2% sits in the top ten. The sequences come from peripheral blood, collected from a patient treated with radiotherapy plus ipilimumab. These receptors were collected from a human donor with non-small cell lung cancer who had a partial response to radiotherapy plus ipilimumab. The CDR3 runs from the conserved cysteine through the conserved F or W. D genes are given only for firm matches. A row's size may be missing; if present it is once, few, many or a size class.

J gene	V gene	clone size	D gene	CDR3 protein	CDR3 DNA
TRBJ2-7	TRBV28	NA	TRBD1	CASSSQGDRAYEQYF	TGTGCCAGCAGCTCCCAAGGGGACAGGGCCTACGAGCAGTACTTC
TRBJ2-7	TRBV11-2	NA	TRBD1	CASSRTGTGLYEQYF	TGTGCCAGCAGCAGAACCGGGACAGGCCTATACGAGCAGTACTTC
TRBJ2-1	TRBV9	NA	TRBD2	CASSVDPAGVGNEQFF	TGTGCCAGCAGCGTAGACCCAGCGGGAGTCGGAAATGAGCAGTTCTTC
TRBJ2-7	TRBV6-5	NA	NA	CASSGTVPPYEQYF	TGTGCCAGCAGTGGAACAGTCCCTCCCTACGAGCAGTACTTC
TRBJ2-1	TRBV30	once	TRBD2	CAWRGGLAGLSSYNEQFF	TGTGCCTGGAGGGGGGGACTAGCGGGCCTCAGCTCCTACAATGAGCAGTTCTTC
TRBJ2-2	TRBV7-2	NA	NA	CASSLAGTGGSGELFF	TGTGCTAGCAGCTTGGCCGGGACCGGGGGTTCCGGGGAGCTGTTTTTT
TRBJ2-3	TRBV2	NA	NA	CASSELASGTDTQYF	TGTGCCAGCAGTGAACTAGCGAGTGGCACAGATACGCAGTATTTT
TRBJ1-1	TRBV9	once	TRBD1	CASSVRQGSGEAFF	TGTGCCAGCAGCGTACGACAGGGTTCTGGGGAAGCTTTCTTT
TRBJ1-1	TRBV5-1	NA	NA	CASSLQGVEAFF	TGCGCCAGCAGCTTACAGGGAGTTGAAGCTTTCTTT
TRBJ2-1	TRBV4-2	NA	NA	CASSRSGSSYNEQFF	TGTGCCAGCAGCAGAAGTGGGAGCTCCTACAATGAGCAGTTCTTC
TRBJ2-3	TRBV11-3	NA	NA	CASSWEGELGDTQYF	TGTGCCAGCAGCTGGGAGGGGGAGTTGGGAGATACGCAGTATTTT
TRBJ1-3	TRBV6-5	once	NA	CASSSITEAVGNTIYF	TGTGCCAGCAGTTCAATAACGGAGGCGGTTGGAAACACCATATATTTT
TRBJ2-7	TRBV5-4	NA	NA	CASSFWTETEQYF	TGTGCCAGCAGCTTTTGGACAGAGACCGAGCAGTACTTC
TRBJ1-4	TRBV19	NA	NA	CASSTLAGAFSTNEKLFF	TGTGCCAGTAGTACCCTGGCAGGCGCCTTTTCAACTAATGAAAAACTGTTTTTT
TRBJ2-7	TRBV2	NA	TRBD1	CASQPPRDRGSYEQYF	TGTGCCAGCCAACCCCCGCGGGACAGGGGTTCCTACGAGCAGTACTTC
TRBJ1-2	TRBV4-1	NA	NA	CASSPMGQAANYGYTF	TGCGCCAGCAGCCCCATGGGGCAGGCCGCTAACTATGGCTACACCTTC
TRBJ2-5	TRBV4-2	NA	TRBD1	CASSLYQDRGDRETQYF	TGTGCCAGCAGCCTCTACCAGGACAGGGGAGACCGAGAGACCCAGTACTTC
TRBJ2-2	TRBV28	NA	TRBD1	CASTRQGSTGELFF	TGTGCCAGCACGCGACAGGGGAGCACCGGGGAGCTGTTTTTT
TRBJ1-1	TRBV30	NA	NA	CAWSVGESGWGRRTEAFF	TGTGCCTGGAGTGTAGGAGAATCGGGTTGGGGGCGTAGGACTGAAGCTTTCTTT
TRBJ2-2	TRBV30	NA	NA	CAWSVVGAGFLSGELFF	TGTGCCTGGAGTGTTGTTGGGGCAGGGTTTCTCTCCGGGGAGCTGTTTTTT
TRBJ1-5	TRBV4-2	NA	TRBD1	CASSQDLDRANQPQHF	TGTGCCAGCAGCCAAGATTTAGACAGGGCTAATCAGCCCCAGCATTTT
TRBJ2-2	TRBV23-1	NA	NA	CASSQSAVGAGTGELFF	TGCGCCAGCAGTCAATCCGCGGTGGGGGCGGGCACCGGGGAGCTGTTTTTT
TRBJ2-2	TRBV25-1	once	TRBD2	CASSLSGSRSGELFF	TGTGCCAGCAGTTTAAGCGGGAGTCGGTCCGGGGAGCTGTTTTTT
TRBJ2-1	TRBV29-1	few	TRBD2	CSVGTSGRGGYNEQFF	TGCAGCGTTGGGACTAGCGGGAGGGGGGGGTACAATGAGCAGTTCTTC